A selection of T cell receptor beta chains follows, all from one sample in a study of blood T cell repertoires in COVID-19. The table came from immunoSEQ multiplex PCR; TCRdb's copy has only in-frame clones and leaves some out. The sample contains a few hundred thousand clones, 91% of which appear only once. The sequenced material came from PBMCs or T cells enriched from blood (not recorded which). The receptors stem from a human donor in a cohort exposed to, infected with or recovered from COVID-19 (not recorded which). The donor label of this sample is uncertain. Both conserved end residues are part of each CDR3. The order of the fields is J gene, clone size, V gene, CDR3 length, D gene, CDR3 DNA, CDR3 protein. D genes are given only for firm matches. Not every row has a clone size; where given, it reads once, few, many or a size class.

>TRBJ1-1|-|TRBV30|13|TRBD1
TGTGCCTGGAGTGTTATAGGGGGCGAATCGGCTTTCTTT
CAWSVIGGESAFF
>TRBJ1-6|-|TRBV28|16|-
TGTGCCAGCAGTTTAGGGCAGCTTAGTTATAATTCACCCCTCCACTTT
CASSLGQLSYNSPLHF
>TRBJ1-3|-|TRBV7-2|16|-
TGTGCCAGCAGCTTAGTGACTTCCAGCTCTGGAAACACCATATATTTT
CASSLVTSSSGNTIYF
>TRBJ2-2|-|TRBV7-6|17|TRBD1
TGTGCCAGCAGCTTAGGGGGACAGGCATGGGGCACCGGGGAGCTGTTTTTT
CASSLGGQAWGTGELFF
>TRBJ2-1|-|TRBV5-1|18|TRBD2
TGCGCCAGCAGCCCGGGACTAGCGGGGGATGGCTCCTACAATGAGCAGTTCTTC
CASSPGLAGDGSYNEQFF
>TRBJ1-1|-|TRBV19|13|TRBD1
TGTGCCAGTACCCAGGGGACAGGGGACGAAGCTTTCTTT
CASTQGTGDEAFF
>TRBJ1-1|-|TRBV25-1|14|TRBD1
TGTGCCAGCACTCCCCCGACAGGGGACACTGAAGCTTTCTTT
CASTPPTGDTEAFF
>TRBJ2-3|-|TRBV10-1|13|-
TGCGCCAGCAGTGAGGATAGTCCAGATACGCAGTATTTT
CASSEDSPDTQYF
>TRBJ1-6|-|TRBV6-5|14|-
TGTGCCAGCAGTCTCAGGGGCGTTAATTCACCCCTCCACTTT
CASSLRGVNSPLHF
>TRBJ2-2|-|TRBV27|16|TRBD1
TGTGCCAGCAGTTGGCAGGGGGCGGTCCGGGCCGGGGAGCTGTTTTTT
CASSWQGAVRAGELFF
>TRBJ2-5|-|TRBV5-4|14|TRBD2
TGTGCCAGCACCGACGGGGGGGCCCAGGAGACCCAGTACTTC
CASTDGGAQETQYF
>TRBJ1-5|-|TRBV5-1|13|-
TGCGCCAGCAGCTTGGGACACGGAGGGCCCCAGCATTTT
CASSLGHGGPQHF
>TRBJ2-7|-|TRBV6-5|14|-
TGTGCCAGCAATCCCACAGGTAGCTCCTACGAGCAGTACTTC
CASNPTGSSYEQYF
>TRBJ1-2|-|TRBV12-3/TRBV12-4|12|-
TGTGCCAGCAGTTTAGGGAGGCCTGGCTACACCTTC
CASSLGRPGYTF
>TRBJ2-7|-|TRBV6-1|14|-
TGTGCCAGCAGTGATACCCATAGCTCCTACGAGCAGTACTTC
CASSDTHSSYEQYF
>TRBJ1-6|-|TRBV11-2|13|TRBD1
TGTGCCAGCAGCTTCGAAGGGGGCGCACCCCTCCACTTT
CASSFEGGAPLHF
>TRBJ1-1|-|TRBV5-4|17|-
TGTGCCAGCAGCCCTCACCCCGGAGGGGGGGTTGCCACTGAAGCTTTCTTT
CASSPHPGGGVATEAFF
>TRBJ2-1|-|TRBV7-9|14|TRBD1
TGTGCCAGCAGCTTACAAGGACAGGGCAATGAGCAGTTCTTC
CASSLQGQGNEQFF
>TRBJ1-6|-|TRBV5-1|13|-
TGCGCCAGCAGCCTAGACTCAAATTCACCCCTCCACTTT
CASSLDSNSPLHF
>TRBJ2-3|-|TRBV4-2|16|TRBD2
TGTGCCAGCAGCCAGGGTTTAGCGGGGGACACAGATACGCAGTATTTT
CASSQGLAGDTDTQYF
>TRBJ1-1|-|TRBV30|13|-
TGTGCCTGGAGCTTGTGGGGCAACACTGAAGCTTTCTTT
CAWSLWGNTEAFF
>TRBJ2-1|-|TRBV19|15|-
TGTGCCACCAGTCGGGACTGGAGCTCCTACAATGAGCAGTTCTTC
CATSRDWSSYNEQFF
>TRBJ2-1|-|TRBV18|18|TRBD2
TGTGCCAGCTCACCACCGATTAGCGGGGGCCCCGGGAGGAATGAGCAGTTCTTC
CASSPPISGGPGRNEQFF
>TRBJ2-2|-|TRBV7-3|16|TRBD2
TGTGCCAGCAGCTTCTTAGCGGGGACGCACACCGGGGAGCTGTTTTTT
CASSFLAGTHTGELFF
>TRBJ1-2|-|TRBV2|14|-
TGTGCCAGCAGTGGGGAGGGGGTACGGTATGGCTACACCTTC
CASSGEGVRYGYTF
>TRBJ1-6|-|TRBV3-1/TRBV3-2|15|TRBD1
TGTGCCAGCAGGCCGACAGGGCTCCATAATTCACCCCTCCACTTT
CASRPTGLHNSPLHF
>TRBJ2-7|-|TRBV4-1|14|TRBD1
TGCGCCAGCAGCCCCCACAGGGGGACCTACGAGCAGTACTTC
CASSPHRGTYEQYF
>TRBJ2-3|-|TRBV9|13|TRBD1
TGTGCCAGCAGCGTGACAGGGACGGATACGCAGTATTTT
CASSVTGTDTQYF
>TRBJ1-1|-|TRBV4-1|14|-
TGCGCCAGCAGCCAAGATTCGAGGACAAATGAAGCTTTCTTT
CASSQDSRTNEAFF
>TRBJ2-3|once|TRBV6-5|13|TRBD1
TGTGCCAGCAATGGCAGGGGGATAGATACGCAGTATTTT
CASNGRGIDTQYF
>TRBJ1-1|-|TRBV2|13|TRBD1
TGTGCCAGCAATCGCCAGGGGGGCACTGAAGCTTTCTTT
CASNRQGGTEAFF
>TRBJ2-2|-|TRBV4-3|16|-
TGCGCCAGCAGCCAAGAATACAGGCTACCCCCCGGGGAGCTGTTTTTT
CASSQEYRLPPGELFF
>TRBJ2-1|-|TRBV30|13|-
TGTGCCTGGAGTGTACTCAACGGCAATGAGCAGTTCTTC
CAWSVLNGNEQFF
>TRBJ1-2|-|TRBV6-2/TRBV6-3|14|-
TGTGCCAGCAGTTACTACGGCAGGGAGGAAGGCTACACCTTC
CASSYYGREEGYTF
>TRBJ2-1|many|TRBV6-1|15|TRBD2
TGTGCCAGCAGTGAACGGGAGGGCTCCTACAATGAGCAGTTCTTC
CASSEREGSYNEQFF
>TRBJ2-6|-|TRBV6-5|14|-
TGTGCTTCGGGACATTTCTCTGGGGCCAACGTCCTGACTTTC
CASGHFSGANVLTF
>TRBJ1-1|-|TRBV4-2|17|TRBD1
TGTGCCAGCAGCCCTTTAGGACAGGGGGCGCGCGGGTCTGAAGCTTTCTTT
CASSPLGQGARGSEAFF
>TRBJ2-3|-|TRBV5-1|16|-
TGCGCCAGCAGCTTGGGTTCGGTGAAATGGACAGATACGCAGTATTTT
CASSLGSVKWTDTQYF
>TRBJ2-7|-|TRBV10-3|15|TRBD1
TGTGCCATCAGTGAGTCGGGGACAGGGAAGGGCGAGCAGTACTTC
CAISESGTGKGEQYF
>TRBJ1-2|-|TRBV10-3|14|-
TGTGCCATCAGTGAGTTTCAGGGGATGGATGGCTACACCTTC
CAISEFQGMDGYTF
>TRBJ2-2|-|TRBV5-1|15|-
TGCGCCAGCAGCTTGGGGGGGCGCGACACCGGGGAGCTGTTTTTT
CASSLGGRDTGELFF
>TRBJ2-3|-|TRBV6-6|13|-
TGTGCCAGCAGTTACTACTCGACAGATACGCAGTATTTT
CASSYYSTDTQYF
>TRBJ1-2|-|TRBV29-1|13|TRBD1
TGCAGCGGGGGGCTGACAGGGAACTATGGCTACACCTTC
CSGGLTGNYGYTF
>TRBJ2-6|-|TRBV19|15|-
TGTGCCAGTAGTAGTCCGGGGTATTTGGCCAACGTCCTGACTTTC
CASSSPGYLANVLTF
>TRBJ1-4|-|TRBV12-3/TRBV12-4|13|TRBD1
TGTGCCAGTGGGAGGGACAGGAATGAAAAACTGTTTTTT
CASGRDRNEKLFF
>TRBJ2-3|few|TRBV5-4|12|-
TGTGCCAGCAGCCCCATCACAGATACGCAGTATTTT
CASSPITDTQYF
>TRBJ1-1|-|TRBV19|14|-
TGTGCCAGTATCTTCCGGGGACAAGGGACTGAAGCTTTCTTT
CASIFRGQGTEAFF
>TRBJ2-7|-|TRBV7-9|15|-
TGTGCCAGCAGCTTAGATCAGGGTGGCACCTACGAGCAGTACTTC
CASSLDQGGTYEQYF
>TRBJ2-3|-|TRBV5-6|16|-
TGTGCCAGCAGCTTCCCGACAGACGCTAGCACAGATACGCAGTATTTT
CASSFPTDASTDTQYF
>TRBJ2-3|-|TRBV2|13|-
TGTGCCAGCAAGGAGAGGACGGGGGATACGCAGTATTTT
CASKERTGDTQYF
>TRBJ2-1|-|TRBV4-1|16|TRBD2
TGCGCCAGCAGCCAAGTAGTCCTAGCGGGGAACCCTGAGCAGTTCTTC
CASSQVVLAGNPEQFF
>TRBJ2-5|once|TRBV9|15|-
TGTGCCAGCAGGAGGAGTGGAGGGCCGCAAGAGACCCAGTACTTC
CASRRSGGPQETQYF
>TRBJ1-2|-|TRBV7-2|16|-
TGTGCCAGCAGCATTCAAGAGGGACTGCCTAACTATGGCTACACCTTC
CASSIQEGLPNYGYTF
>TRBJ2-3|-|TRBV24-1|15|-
TGTGCCACCAGTCCAACTGGATTACCGCGGGATACGCAGTATTTT
CATSPTGLPRDTQYF